These 14 T cell receptor beta chains originate from one sample sequenced in a study of blood T cell repertoires in COVID-19. Clones were sequenced by immunoSEQ multiplex PCR, and TCRdb holds only the in-frame ones, with some missing. The sample comprises about 200,000 clones, 70% to 90% of which are singletons, and almost 5% rests with the top ten. Sequenced sample: peripheral blood. All receptors derive from a woman of 80 years or more with acute or convalescent COVID-19.

The chain links TRBV7-9 to TRBJ2-5; perhaps TRBD1 as D (5 bases). This CDR3 region has 14 residues. V was pared by 6 bases and J by 5 bases, with 16 bases between. CDR1 is SEHNR, CDR2 FQNEAQ, per germline (reference sequence). This CDR3 is CASRRTLNGETQYF. CDR3 sequence (DNA): TGTGCCAGCAGGCGGACACTTAACGGGGAGACCCAGTACTTC.

The J gene is TRBJ1-2, the V gene TRBV10-2; 9 bases are a match to TRBD1. Germline values: CDR1 WSHSY, CDR2 SAAADI. V lost 1 base to trimming and J lost 4 bases; unmatched junction nucleotides: 4. The CDR3 runs 15 residues. The CDR3 loop reads CASSEFEGQGYGYTF. CDR3 nucleotide sequence: TGCGCCAGCAGTGAGTTCGAGGGACAGGGCTATGGCTACACCTTC.

This clone occurred once. The CDR3 DNA reads TGTGCCAGCTCACCCCTGTCCGGGACAGGGGATGTGGATACGCAGTATTTT. Translation: CASSPLSGTGDVDTQYF. This chain joins TRBV18 and TRBJ2-3; TRBD1 matches 10 bases. With V trimmed by 3 bases and J by 6 bases, 12 bases remained unmatched. This CDR3 has 17 amino acids. The germline V gene encodes CDR1 KGHSH and CDR2 LQKENI.

The rearrangement joins TRBV3-1 (or the pseudogene TRBV3-2) to TRBJ1-1; no firm D call. V lost 3 bases to trimming and J lost 4 bases, with 12 bases between them. The CDR3 runs 14 residues. CDR1 is LGHDT, CDR2 YNNKEL, per germline (reference sequence). Here the CDR3 DNA reads TGTGCCAGCAGCCAGGGGAGGATTGGCACTGAAGCTTTCTTT. Translation: CASSQGRIGTEAFF.

The chain couples TRBV3-1 (or the pseudogene TRBV3-2) to TRBJ2-1, with D possibly matching TRBD1 (6 bases). V was trimmed by 4 bases and J by 10 bases, leaving 17 bases between them. CDR1 is LGHDT and CDR2 is YNNKEL in the germline V gene (reference sequence). CDR3 size: 14 residues. The CDR3 region is CASSPTSPTGEQFF. The CDR3 region has the DNA TGTGCCAGCAGCCCAACCTCACCGACAGGAGAGCAGTTCTTC.

The rearrangement uses TRBV19 and TRBJ1-2; no reliable D call. Germline V lookup: CDR1 LNHDA, CDR2 SQIVND (reference sequence). The CDR3 sequence is 13 residues long. Trimming stripped 6 bases from V and 7 bases from J, with 15 bases between. The CDR3 sequence is CASSDRDTVGYTF. CDR3 DNA sequence: TGTGCCAGTAGCGACCGGGATACGGTTGGCTACACCTTC.

The chain uses TRBV7-3 and TRBJ1-1, with D perhaps TRBD1 (5 bases). The CDR3 consists of 15 residues. The V gene's germline CDR1 is SGHTA and CDR2 FQGTGA. The V end lost 2 bases, the J end lost 4 bases, and 14 bases lay between the germline ends. The CDR3 DNA reads as TGTGCCAGCAGCTTAGGATCCAGGGTAGGCACTGAAGCTTTCTTT. Residues: CASSLGSRVGTEAFF.

The V and J genes are TRBV7-9 and TRBJ2-5; 7 bases fit TRBD1. CDR1 is SEHNR, CDR2 FQNEAQ, per germline (reference sequence). Germline trimming cut 5 bases from V and 2 bases from J; bases unmatched to any gene: 8. This CDR3 has 15 residues. In DNA form, the CDR3 reads TGTGCCAGCAGCACCCGACAGGGTCCTCAAGAGACCCAGTACTTC. Encoded protein: CASSTRQGPQETQYF.

This chain links TRBV11-2 with TRBJ1-6; 9 positions agree with TRBD1. Trimming removed 2 bases from V and 2 bases from J; junction bases left unmatched: 4. The CDR3 length is 17 residues. CDR1 and CDR2 from the germline V gene are SGHAT and FQNNGV. CDR3 region: CASSLLDRGTYNSPLHF. In nucleotides, the CDR3 is TGTGCCAGCAGCTTACTGGACAGGGGAACCTATAATTCACCCCTCCACTTT.

This rearrangement joins TRBV11-3 to TRBJ2-1, with TRBD2 identical over 9 bases. This CDR3 spans 17 amino acids. The germline V gene has CDR1 SGHNT and CDR2 YENEEA. After removal of 6 bases from V and 0 bases from J, the junction contained 9 bases not matched to a gene. CDR3 amino acids: CASRVAGELGSYNEQFF. The CDR3 bases are TGTGCCAGCAGAGTAGCGGGGGAATTGGGCTCCTACAATGAGCAGTTCTTC.

This chain joins TRBV6-5 and TRBJ1-1; TRBD1 might be the D (6 bases). The CDR3 runs 13 residues. Per the germline V gene, CDR1 is MNHEY and CDR2 is SVGAGI. V lost 5 bases and J lost 4, with 11 bases in between. The CDR3 loop is CASSKTGSTEAFF. The CDR3, as DNA: TGTGCCAGCAGTAAAACAGGGAGCACTGAAGCTTTCTTT.

V gene TRBV5-1 combines with J gene TRBJ2-1, with D possibly matching TRBD2 (5 bases). Trimming cost V 0 bases and J 1 base, with 8 bases left between them. This CDR3 is built from 15 residues. From germline, CDR1 is SGHRS and CDR2 YFSETQ. The CDR3 nucleotides are TGCGCCAGCAGCTTGGACGGGAATTCCTACAATGAGCAGTTCTTC. Translated, it gives CASSLDGNSYNEQFF.

The gene calls are TRBV24-1 and TRBJ2-2; D might be TRBD2 (6 bases). CDR1 and CDR2 (germline): KGHDR, SFDVKD. The CDR3 spans 18 residues. The V end lost 5 bases, the J end lost 1 base, and 19 bases lay between the germline ends. The DNA of the CDR3 is TGTGCCACCAGTGCCGCAGGAGGGTCGGTAGGGAACACCGGGGAGCTGTTTTTT. Translating it yields CATSAAGGSVGNTGELFF.

The chain has TRBV14 and TRBJ2-3; 7 nucleotides match TRBD2. The CDR3 runs 14 residues. From germline, CDR1 is SGHDN and CDR2 FVKESK. V trimming: 4 bases; J trimming: 4 bases; junction bases outside the gene matches: 5. The CDR3 sequence is CASSRAGFPDTQYF. Here the CDR3 DNA reads TGTGCCAGCAGCCGAGCGGGATTCCCAGATACGCAGTATTTT.